One sample yielded the 17 T cell receptor beta chains listed below, sequenced in a study of CD8 T cells in Susac syndrome. Random hexamers were used to reverse transcribe the RNA input (about 0.45 to 1 ug). TCRdb passed the immunoSEQ multiplex PCR reads through MiXCR, listing each CDR3 protein once. Of about 240,000 distinct CDR3 sequences in the sample, about 95% were seen once. The sequenced sample was CD4+ T cells from PBMCs. The source of these receptors is a human donor with Susac syndrome.

Concerning this clonotype: One end of the junction does not line up with germline, which may come from a read error. In DNA form, the CDR3 reads TGTGCTAGCAGCTTAGAGGGCGGAGGCGGCTACGAGCAGTACTTC. Amino acids: CASSLEGGGGYEQYF. This rearrangement joins TRBV7-7 to TRBJ2-7, with D tentatively TRBD2 (5 bases). The V gene's germline CDR1 is SSHAT and CDR2 FNYEAQ (reference sequence). The CDR3 spans 15 residues.

This chain links TRBV4-1 with TRBJ2-7; TRBD2 matches at 12 bases. This CDR3 has 16 amino acids. CDR1 is MGHRA, CDR2 YSYEKL, per germline. Trimming took 4 bases from V and 0 from J; bases not matched to a gene: 4. The CDR3 DNA follows: TGCGCCAGCAGCCCTCGGACTAGCGGGACCTCCTACGAGCAGTACTTC. It translates to CASSPRTSGTSYEQYF.

V and J are TRBV3-1 and TRBJ2-4; D not certain. This CDR3 contains 14 residues. Trimming cost V 6 bases and J 7 bases, with 16 bases left between them. CDR1 and CDR2 from the germline V gene are LGHDT and YNNKEL (reference sequence). The CDR3 sequence: CASSRVLLENIQYF. The DNA for the CDR3 is TGTGCCAGCAGTCGGGTCCTTCTGGAGAACATTCAGTACTTC. The full variable domain, its missing parts supplied by reference TRBV3-1 and TRBJ2-4, is DTAVSQTPKYLVTQMGNDKSIKCEQNLGHDTMYWYKQDSKKFLKIMFSYNNKELIINETVPNRFSPKSPDKAHLNLHINSLELGDSAVYFCASSRVLLENIQYFGAGTRLSVL.

The rearrangement joins TRBV5-1 to TRBJ2-1, with D possibly TRBD2 on 6 matching bases. Germline V gene lookup returns CDR1 SGHRS and CDR2 YFSETQ. Trimming took 2 bases from V and 10 from J, leaving 13 bases between them. The CDR3 runs 13 residues. The CDR3 DNA reads as TGCGCCAGCAGCTTAGGGACTCCGCAGGAGCAGTTCTTC. Its translation: CASSLGTPQEQFF.

The V call is TRBV20-1, the J call TRBJ1-1, with a tentative D call TRBD1 (5 bases). Germline CDR1 and CDR2: DFQATT and SNEGSKA (reference sequence). The V end lost 3 bases, the J end lost 1 base, and 9 bases lay between the germline ends. The CDR3 is made up of 13 amino acids. The CDR3: CSARDTSNTEAFF. The DNA of the CDR3 is TGCAGTGCTAGGGACACCTCGAACACTGAAGCTTTCTTT.

V gene TRBV5-1 combines with J gene TRBJ1-1; a weak D match, TRBD1 (5 bases). V lost 4 bases and J 1 base, leaving 17 bases between the germline ends. The germline V gene has CDR1 SGHRS and CDR2 YFSETQ. This CDR3 is 16 amino acids long. The CDR3: CASSIRQRARNTEAFF. CDR3 nucleotides: TGCGCCAGCAGCATAAGACAGAGGGCAAGGAACACTGAAGCTTTCTTT.

The chain couples TRBV28 to TRBJ2-3; 8 bases line up with TRBD2. Germline V gene data show CDR1 as MDHEN and CDR2 as SYDVKM. The CDR3 contains 15 residues. V gave up 8 bases and J gave up 0 bases; unmatched junction bases: 7. CDR3 residues: CASRLSGASTDTQYF. The CDR3 nucleotides are TGTGCCAGCCGGCTTAGCGGGGCTAGCACAGATACGCAGTATTTT.

The chain has TRBV20-1 and TRBJ2-1, with D possibly TRBD1 on 6 matching bases. The CDR3 consists of 15 residues. Germline V CDR1 and CDR2: DFQATT, SNEGSKA (reference sequence). V was trimmed by 6 bases and J by 4 bases, leaving 19 bases between them. The CDR3 here is CSAMDSYELYNEQFF. Written as DNA, the CDR3 is TGCAGTGCCATGGACAGCTATGAACTTTACAATGAGCAGTTCTTC.

The rearrangement uses TRBV11-2 and TRBJ1-2, with a tentative D call TRBD1 (5 bases). The CDR3 is made up of 15 amino acids. V was shortened by 0 bases and J by 4 bases, with 12 bases between the two germline ends. Germline V CDR1 and CDR2: SGHAT, FQNNGV. CDR3 in amino acids: CASSLERGWVYGYTF. In DNA form, the CDR3 reads TGTGCCAGCAGCTTAGAGAGGGGATGGGTCTATGGCTACACCTTC. Complete variable domain (other parts from reference TRBV11-2 and TRBJ1-2): EAGVAQSPRYKIIEKRQSVAFWCNPISGHATLYWYQQILGQGPKLLIQFQNNGVVDDSQLPKDRFSAERLKGVDSTLKIQPAKLEDSAVYLCASSLERGWVYGYTFGSGTRLTVV.

This clonotype has a single count. The rearrangement links TRBV24-1 to TRBJ2-5; TRBD1 matches 9 bases. Losses at the gene ends were 3 bases for V and 4 bases for J; bases not matched to a gene: 8. This CDR3 contains 16 residues. Germline CDR1 KGHDR, CDR2 SFDVKD. The CDR3: CATSDPSGQGTETQYF. Written as DNA, the CDR3 is TGTGCCACCAGTGATCCATCGGGACAGGGAACAGAGACCCAGTACTTC.

The chain couples TRBV3-1 to TRBJ2-7, with D perhaps matching TRBD2 (6 bases). The CDR3 loop spans 14 amino acids. Trimming cost V 3 bases and J 0 bases, with 9 bases left between them. Germline V CDR1 and CDR2: LGHDT, YNNKEL (reference sequence). CDR3 amino acids: CASSQGLTSYEQYF. The CDR3 DNA is TGTGCCAGCAGCCAGGGACTTACCTCCTACGAGCAGTACTTC.

The chain carries TRBV9 and TRBJ1-1; D not certain. The CDR3 has 14 residues. Germline V gives CDR1 SGDLS, CDR2 YYNGEE. V dropped 5 bases and J dropped 2 bases, with 13 bases sitting between them. This CDR3 reads CASSANPTNTEAFF. The CDR3 DNA sequence: TGTGCCAGCAGTGCCAACCCGACTAACACTGAAGCTTTCTTT.

V is TRBV9 and J is TRBJ1-2; 7 bases align to TRBD1. The CDR3 is made up of 14 amino acids. The germline V gene has CDR1 SGDLS and CDR2 YYNGEE. Trimming removed 4 bases from V and 0 bases from J; junction bases left unmatched: 3. CDR3 amino acids: CASSIGTANYGYTF. In DNA, the CDR3 is TGTGCCAGCAGCATAGGGACAGCTAACTATGGCTACACCTTC. Complete variable domain (other parts from reference TRBV9 and TRBJ1-2): DSGVTQTPKHLITATGQRVTLRCSPRSGDLSVYWYQQSLDQGLQFLIQYYNGEERAKGNILERFSAQQFPDLHSELNLSSLELGDSALYFCASSIGTANYGYTFGSGTRLTVV.

This clonotype occurred a few times. V is TRBV12-3 or TRBV12-4 and J is TRBJ1-2, with D perhaps TRBD1 (5 bases). This CDR3 is 13 amino acids long. Between the trimmed V and J ends, which lost 2 bases and 4 bases, there was a span of 8 bases. CDR3 nucleotide sequence: TGTGCCAGCAGTTTACAGGGTTCCTATGGCTACACCTTC. The encoded protein is CASSLQGSYGYTF.

The chain recombines TRBV6-5 with TRBJ2-1; the D call may be TRBD1 or TRBD2 (6 bases each). The CDR3 has 14 amino acids. V was clipped by 7 bases and J by 5 bases, with 15 bases between them. Per the germline V gene, CDR1 is MNHEY and CDR2 is SVGAGI. CDR3 DNA: TGTGCCAGCATGCTATGGGGGGCCAACAATGAGCAGTTCTTC. Amino acid sequence: CASMLWGANNEQFF.

This sequence joins TRBV20-1 and TRBJ2-1; 8 nucleotides align to TRBD2. The CDR3 loop spans 14 amino acids. V lost 3 bases and J lost 5; bases outside the gene matches: 6. The germline CDR1 and CDR2 sequences are DFQATT and SNEGSKA (reference sequence). CDR3 sequence (DNA): TGCAGTGCTAGTAGGCTAGCGGGCGACAATGAGCAGTTCTTC. Its protein is CSASRLAGDNEQFF.

V and J are TRBV20-1 and TRBJ2-7; D not certain. V was clipped by 5 bases and J by 3 bases, with 8 bases between them. CDR1 and CDR2 (germline): DFQATT, SNEGSKA (reference sequence). The CDR3 contains 11 residues. The CDR3 protein is CSAQVGYEQYF. In DNA form, the CDR3 reads TGCAGTGCTCAGGTGGGCTACGAGCAGTACTTC.